This T cell receptor beta chain was observed in a study of T cell changes during pregnancy in multiple sclerosis. CDR3 length equals 16 residues. Germline assignment: CDR1 SGHRS and CDR2 YFSETQ. The V and J ends lost 1 base and 5 bases, in that order; junction bases with no gene match: 8. TCRdb keeps only in-frame clones here, not all; method: immunoSEQ multiplex PCR. Among about 43,000 clones listed, roughly 91% were seen once. V and J are TRBV5-1 and TRBJ2-5; 10 bases are shared with TRBD1. The sequence was collected from a female donor with multiple sclerosis, enrolled in a pregnancy study. The sequenced sample was PBMCs (not recorded whether the cells were cultured). The CDR3: CASSLRATGGAETQYF. CDR3 bases: TGCGCCAGCAGCTTGAGGGCGACAGGGGGCGCGGAGACCCAGTACTTC.